The clone carrying this T cell receptor (beta chain) was seen more than once but under ten times. What it binds is unknown. The sample belongs to a study of identical twins. Study results and limitations: Abundant cord blood beta clonotypes carried fewer insertions; memory repertoires showed none.

The cDNA had a unique molecular identifier and a template-switch universal primer site. Each CDR3 protein gets one entry after TCRdb re-called the 5' RACE reads with MiXCR. The repertoire includes approximately 680,000 distinct CDR3 sequences, about 7% of them detected once, and 1.6% sits in the top ten. Donors uniformly comprised healthy Caucasians. The CDR3 is made up of 15 amino acids. The V segment lost 5 bases and the J segment 6 bases; nucleotides outside the gene matches: 6. Per germline, CDR1 KGHDR and CDR2 SFDVKD. These data were likewise used in another study, on yellow fever vaccine responses in identical twins.

The chain couples TRBV24-1 to TRBJ2-7; the match to TRBD2 covers 13 bases. Sequencing was performed on PBMCs. The receptor was derived from a woman aged 18-30 years in good health. The CDR3 protein is CATSAGLAGDLEQYF. CDR3 sequence (DNA): TGTGCCACCAGTGCAGGACTAGCGGGAGATCTCGAGCAGTACTTC.